The T cell receptor beta chain under discussion was sequenced for a study of cytomegalovirus exposure and HLA in healthy donors. PCR was performed using 60 Vbeta and 13 Jbeta primers. Method: immunoSEQ multiplex PCR; TCRdb's copy keeps in-frame clones and lacks some. The listing records about 52,000 clones. Trimming pared 0 bases from V and 5 bases from J, leaving 10 bases between. The V gene's germline CDR1 is MNHEY and CDR2 SVGAGI. The CDR3 extends over 14 amino acids. About this clone: Its specificity is unknown.

Findings and caveats of the study: According to a later analysis, donors in an Asian-associated ancestry cluster reportedly had fewer N-insertions than the roughly 720-donor mean. TCR beta V- and J-gene trimming was later associated with a missense DCLRE1C variant. Indistinguishability led to the exclusion of some V segments, TRBV6-2 and TRBV6-3 included. In a later analysis, HLA-associated TCR beta chains were more clonally expanded than equally common others.

The receptor's source is a woman in her forties or fifties in good health and CMV-seropositive. The gene calls are TRBV6-5 and TRBJ1-2; TRBD1 is a possible D gene (5 bases). Input material: PBMCs. The CDR3 DNA sequence: TGTGCCAGCAGTTACTCACCCCAGGGATATGGCTACACCTTC. Residues: CASSYSPQGYGYTF.